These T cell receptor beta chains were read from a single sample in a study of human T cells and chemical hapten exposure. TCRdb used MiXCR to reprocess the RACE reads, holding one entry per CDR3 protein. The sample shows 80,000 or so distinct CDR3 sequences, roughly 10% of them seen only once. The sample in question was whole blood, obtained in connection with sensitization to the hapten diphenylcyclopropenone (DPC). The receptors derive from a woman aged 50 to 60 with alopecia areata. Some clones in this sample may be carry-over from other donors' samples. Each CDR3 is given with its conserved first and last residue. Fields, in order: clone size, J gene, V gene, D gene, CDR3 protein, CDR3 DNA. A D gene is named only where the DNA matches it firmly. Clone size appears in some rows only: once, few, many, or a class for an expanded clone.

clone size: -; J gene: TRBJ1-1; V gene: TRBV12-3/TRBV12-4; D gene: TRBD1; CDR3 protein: CASSLGGGGGVSAFF; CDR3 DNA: TGTGCCAGCAGTTTAGGAGGGGGAGGGGGCGTTTCGGCTTTCTTT
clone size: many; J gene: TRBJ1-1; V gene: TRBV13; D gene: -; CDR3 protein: CASSLEGNLNTEAFF; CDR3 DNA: TGTGCCAGCAGCTTAGAGGGGAACCTGAACACTGAAGCTTTCTTT
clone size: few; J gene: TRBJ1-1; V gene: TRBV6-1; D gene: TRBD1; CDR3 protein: CASITTPGTGSWAFF; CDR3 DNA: TGTGCCAGCATCACAACCCCGGGGACAGGCAGTTGGGCTTTCTTT
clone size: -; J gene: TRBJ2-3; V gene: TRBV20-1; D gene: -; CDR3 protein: CSARDSGRSGTDTQYF; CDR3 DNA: TGCAGTGCTAGAGATTCAGGGCGAAGCGGGACAGATACGCAGTATTTT
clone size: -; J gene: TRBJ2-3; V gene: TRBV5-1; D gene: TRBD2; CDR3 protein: CASSLGTSGSTDTQYF; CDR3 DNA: TGCGCCAGCAGCTTGGGGACTAGCGGGAGCACAGATACGCAGTATTTT
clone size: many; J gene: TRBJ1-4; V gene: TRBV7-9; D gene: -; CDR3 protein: CASSSFGGFNEKLFF; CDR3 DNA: TGTGCCAGCAGCTCCTTTGGAGGATTTAATGAAAAACTGTTTTTT
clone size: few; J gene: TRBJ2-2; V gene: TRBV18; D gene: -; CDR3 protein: CASSPQDGTGELFF; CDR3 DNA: TGTGCCAGCTCACCACAGGACGGCACCGGGGAGCTGTTTTTT
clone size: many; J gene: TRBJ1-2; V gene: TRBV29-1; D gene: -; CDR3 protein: CSVGQTNYGYTF; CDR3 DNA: TGCAGCGTTGGGCAGACTAACTATGGCTACACCTTC
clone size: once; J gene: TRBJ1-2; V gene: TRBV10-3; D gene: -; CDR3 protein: CAISVGGNYGYTF; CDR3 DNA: TGTGCCATCAGTGTGGGAGGAAACTATGGCTACACCTTC
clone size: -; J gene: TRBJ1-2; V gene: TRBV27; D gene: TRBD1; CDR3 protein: CASSSLDRGFHGYTF; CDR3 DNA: TGTGCCAGCAGTTCTCTCGACAGGGGGTTCCATGGCTACACCTTC
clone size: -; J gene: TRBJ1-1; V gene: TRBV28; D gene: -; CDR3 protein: CASSLTGLSGSTEAFF; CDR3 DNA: TGTGCCAGCAGTCTAACGGGCCTTTCCGGGAGCACTGAAGCTTTCTTT
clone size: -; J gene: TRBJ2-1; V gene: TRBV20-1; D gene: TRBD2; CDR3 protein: CSAIGLAGGGYNEQFF; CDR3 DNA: TGCAGTGCTATTGGACTAGCGGGAGGGGGATACAATGAGCAGTTCTTC
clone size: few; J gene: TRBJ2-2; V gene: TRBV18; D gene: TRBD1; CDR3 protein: CASSSNRGHTGELFF; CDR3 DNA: TGTGCCAGCTCATCAAACAGGGGCCACACCGGGGAGCTGTTTTTT
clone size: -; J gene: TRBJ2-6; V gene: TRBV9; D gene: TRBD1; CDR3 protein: CASSAGTGASGANVLTF; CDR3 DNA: TGTGCCAGCAGCGCGGGGACAGGGGCCTCTGGGGCCAACGTCCTGACTTTC
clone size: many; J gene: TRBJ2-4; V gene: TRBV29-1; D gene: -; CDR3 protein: CSVVRAGTKNIQYF; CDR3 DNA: TGCAGCGTTGTGAGGGCTGGGACCAAAAACATTCAGTACTTC
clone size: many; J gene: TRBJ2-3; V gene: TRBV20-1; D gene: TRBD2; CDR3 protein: CSARAGLAGKADTQYF; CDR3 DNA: TGCAGTGCTAGAGCCGGACTAGCGGGAAAGGCAGATACGCAGTATTTT
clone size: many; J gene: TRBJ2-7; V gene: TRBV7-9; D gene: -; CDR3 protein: CASSLAGTPRSGEQYF; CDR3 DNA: TGTGCCAGCAGCTTAGCGGGGACTCCGCGAAGTGGTGAGCAGTACTTC